The entry below gives a single T cell receptor (beta chain) sequence along with its context. These data come from a study of blood T cell repertoires in COVID-19. As processed by the authors: Amplification of reference gene primers provided the estimated nucleated cell counts. Assay used: immunoSEQ multiplex PCR; TCRdb lists only in-frame clones, some missing. The V and J calls and clone size come from that table; D and trimming were worked out from the DNA. The table shows about 130,000 clones, with approximately 89% occurring only once. In germline, CDR1 is SGHAT, CDR2 FQNNGV. Trimming at V came to 5 bases and at J to 3 bases, leaving 2 bases not matched to a gene. The length of the CDR3 is 13 residues. Seattle's enrolled individuals joined amid active infection and were then monitored longitudinally.

This chain uses TRBV11-2 with TRBJ2-5; 8 nucleotides align to TRBD1. This TCR derives from a woman between 70 and 85 years old with COVID-19, enrolled during active disease. Source material: peripheral blood. The CDR3 nucleotides are TGTGCCAGCAGCAAGGACAGGGAAGAGACCCAGTACTTC. Residues: CASSKDREETQYF.